This T cell receptor beta chain was identified during a study of vaccination and CD4 T cells after COVID-19. With the Oncomine TCR Beta short-read assay, DNA from cultured CD4+ T cells was sequenced. MiXCR was run by TCRdb on the PCR reads, yielding one entry per CDR3 protein. The table shows 15,000 to 20,000 distinct CDR3 sequences, with more than 55% occurring only once. The CDR3 spans 15 residues. There are a few counts of this clonotype. Its antigen is not identified. The treatment here: roughly 10-day PBMC culture with coronavirus spike peptide pools or control peptides (ViraFEST assay). In this cohort, PCR tests turned positive between March and December 2020, predating US Alpha, Beta and Delta variants.

This receptor was identified in a human donor who had recovered from COVID-19. The sample taken for sequencing was CD4+ T cells from blood, cultured in vitro. The J gene is TRBJ1-2, the V gene TRBV21-1; the table assigns TRBD1, which was not confirmed against the DNA. TRBV21-1 has pseudogene status. Written as DNA, the CDR3 is TGTGCCAGCAGCAATCGTAATTACAGGGGGTTTGGCTACACCTTC. Translated: CASSNRNYRGFGYTF.